What follows are 13 T cell receptor beta chains derived from one specimen sequenced in a study of graft-versus-host responses after intestinal transplantation. Plates contained some 200,000 CFSE-labeled responder cells and some 200,000 irradiated, violet-dye-labeled stimulator cells. Only in-frame clones appear in the TCRdb table, and some are missing; sequencing was by immunoSEQ multiplex PCR. The sample holds 23,000 or so clones; 30% to 40% are singletons and the top ten take 7.5% to 9.5%. Sequencing was performed on alloreactive CD8+ T cells from a mixed lymphocyte reaction culture, taken before intestinal transplant. Subset in this sample: CFSE-low proliferating T cells sorted from approximately 6-day pre-transplant mixed lymphocyte reaction (GvH or HvG direction). Receptors were obtained from a human patient who received an intestinal transplant.

The chain has TRBV6-5 and TRBJ1-1; D is ambiguous. The CDR3 extends over 12 amino acids. CDR1 is MNHEY and CDR2 is SVGAGI in the germline V gene. The V gene lost 6 bases and the J gene lost 1 base, with 6 bases spanning the gap. For the CDR3, the DNA is TGTGCCAGCAGCAACACGAACACTGAAGCTTTCTTT. Amino acids: CASSNTNTEAFF.

Comments on this clone: The identical CDR3 is also encoded by other nucleotide sequences in the sample. The CDR3 reads CASSLETRRGGREQYF. CDR3 nucleotide sequence: TGTGCCAGCAGTCTTGAAACGAGGAGGGGCGGGAGGGAGCAGTACTTC. The rearrangement uses TRBV28 and TRBJ2-7; 8 bases are shared with TRBD2. The V gene end was trimmed by 5 bases and the J gene end by 7 bases; junction bases not matched to a gene: 16. The germline CDR1 and CDR2 sequences are MDHEN and SYDVKM. The CDR3 totals 16 residues. Using reference TRBV28 and TRBJ2-7 for the parts outside the CDR3, the full variable domain is DVKVTQSSRYLVKRTGEKVFLECVQDMDHENMFWYRQDPGLGLRLIYFSYDVKMKEKGDIPEGYSVSREKKERFSLILESASTNQTSMYLCASSLETRRGGREQYFGPGTRLTVT.

This chain joins TRBV19 and TRBJ2-7; 9 bases are shared with TRBD2. The CDR3 consists of 14 residues. After removal of 6 bases from V and 4 bases from J, the junction contained 7 bases not matched to a gene. Germline loops: CDR1 LNHDA, CDR2 SQIVND (reference sequence). CDR3 loop: CASSHAGGPYEQYF. The CDR3 DNA is TGTGCCAGTAGCCACGCGGGGGGGCCGTACGAGCAGTACTTC.

The rearrangement uses TRBV7-9 and TRBJ2-7; D is tentatively TRBD1 or TRBD2 (5 bases each). Trimming cost V 5 bases and J 0 bases, with 14 bases left between them. CDR3 size: 15 residues. Per germline, CDR1 SEHNR and CDR2 FQNEAQ (reference sequence). CDR3 sequence: CASSQDPGSSYEQYF. In nucleotides, the CDR3 is TGTGCCAGCAGCCAAGATCCAGGGAGCTCCTACGAGCAGTACTTC.

The chain couples TRBV30 to TRBJ2-2; 7 nucleotides line up with TRBD2. This CDR3 region has 16 residues. The V gene's germline CDR1 is GTSNPN and CDR2 SVGIG (reference sequence). J gave up 3 bases and V 4 bases, and 11 bases lay outside the gene matches. For the CDR3, the DNA is TGTGCCTGGAAGATGTGGCGGGAGACGTACACCGGGGAGCTGTTTTTT. Protein product: CAWKMWRETYTGELFF. Filled out from reference TRBV30 and TRBJ2-2, the complete variable domain reads SQTIHQWPATLVQPVGSPLSLECTVEGTSNPNLYWYRQAAGRGLQLLFYSVGIGQISSEVPQNLSASRPQDRQFILSSKKLLLSDSGFYLCAWKMWRETYTGELFFGEGSRLTVL.

This chain uses TRBV2 with TRBJ2-5; no clear D gene. The CDR3 has 11 amino acids. CDR1 and CDR2 from the germline V gene are SNHLY and FYNNEI. V was pared by 4 bases and J by 5 bases, with 5 bases between. CDR3 DNA sequence: TGTGCCAGCAGTGTGGGGGAGACCCAGTACTTC. It is translated as CASSVGETQYF.

This rearrangement joins TRBV19 to TRBJ1-1; D not resolved. This CDR3 has 16 residues. Germline CDR1 reads LNHDA; CDR2 reads SQIVND (reference sequence). Trimming shortened V by 3 bases and J by 0 bases, and 14 bases separated the two germline ends. CDR3 protein: CASSIPPTNLNTEAFF. The CDR3 DNA is TGTGCCAGTAGTATCCCTCCCACAAACCTGAACACTGAAGCTTTCTTT.

A few counts support this clone. The chain couples TRBV2 to TRBJ1-6; no reliable D call. Per the germline V gene, CDR1 is SNHLY and CDR2 is FYNNEI. With 7 bases removed from V and 7 bases from J, the gap between germline ends came to 11 bases. The CDR3 contains 13 residues. CDR3 bases: TGTGCCAGCATTGGTTCGGGCAATTCACCCCTCCACTTT. Translated: CASIGSGNSPLHF.

The chain combines TRBV27 with TRBJ2-7, with D perhaps TRBD1 (6 bases). V lost 3 bases to trimming and J lost 4 bases, with 16 bases between them. From germline, CDR1 is MNHEY and CDR2 SMNVEV (reference sequence). CDR3 size: 15 residues. CDR3 nucleotides: TGTGCCAGCAGTTTTTTCGCAGGTGACAGGTACGAGCAGTACTTC. Its translation is CASSFFAGDRYEQYF.

This clone was observed a handful of times. The chain employs TRBV4-1 and TRBJ1-6; tentatively, D is TRBD1 (5 bases). The CDR3 runs 13 residues. V was cut by 1 base and J by 7 bases, with 5 bases left in between. Germline CDR1 MGHRA, CDR2 YSYEKL. The CDR3 sequence: CASSQAGNSPLHF. CDR3 nucleotides: TGCGCCAGCAGCCAAGCAGGGAATTCACCCCTCCACTTT.

This clone was counted only a few times. Other DNA sequences within the sample encode an identical CDR3. This chain links TRBV5-4 with TRBJ2-7; TRBD2 is a possible D gene (6 bases). The CDR3 covers 14 residues. CDR1 is SGHNT, CDR2 YYREEE, per germline (reference sequence). V was shortened by 4 bases and J by 2 bases, with 13 bases between the two germline ends. As DNA, the CDR3 is TGTGCCAGCAGCCCCGGGGCGGGACCCTACGAGCAGTACTTC. Its translation is CASSPGAGPYEQYF.

This chain uses TRBV27 with TRBJ2-7; 8 nucleotides line up with TRBD2. Germline CDR1 is MNHEY and CDR2 is SMNVEV (reference sequence). Unmatched junction bases numbered 9, after V lost 6 bases and J lost 2 bases. This CDR3 spans 15 amino acids. CDR3 nucleotides: TGTGCCAGCAGCCCCGATAGGGGACTAGCCTACGAGCAGTACTTC. This sequence encodes CASSPDRGLAYEQYF.

The rearrangement links TRBV27 to TRBJ2-1; possibly TRBD1 or TRBD2 for D (5 bases each). Trimming left V 6 bases short and J 7 bases short, with 13 bases between. This CDR3 is 13 amino acids long. CDR1 and CDR2 (germline): MNHEY, SMNVEV (reference sequence). This CDR3 reads CASRGTGSNEQFF. CDR3 sequence (DNA): TGTGCCAGCAGGGGGACGGGATCTAATGAGCAGTTCTTC.